The 21 T cell receptor beta chains reported below all come from one sample, sequenced in a study of T cell responses to AZD1222 COVID-19 vaccine. Libraries were prepared by immunoSEQ multiplex PCR; TCRdb keeps only in-frame clonotypes and omits some of them. In the table there are 95,000 to 100,000 clones, around 84% of which are singletons. Sequenced here: peripheral blood, sampled on day 0 of AZD1222 vaccination. All receptors come from an adult in good health.

V gene TRBV29-1 combines with J gene TRBJ1-1, with a possible D match to TRBD1 (6 bases). Trimming left V 5 bases short and J 5 bases short, with 15 bases between. The CDR3 has 13 residues. Germline assignment: CDR1 SQVTM and CDR2 ANQGSEA. The CDR3: CSVSGGDRTEAFF. CDR3 nucleotide sequence: TGCAGCGTTTCGGGGGGCGATAGGACTGAAGCTTTCTTT.

This chain connects TRBV2 to TRBJ1-4; no clear D. Trimming removed 7 bases at V and 3 bases at J, with 12 bases between. This CDR3 contains 14 residues. Per the germline V gene, CDR1 is SNHLY and CDR2 is FYNNEI. CDR3 amino acids: CASTQAGANEKLFF. The CDR3 DNA sequence: TGTGCCAGCACCCAGGCAGGAGCTAATGAAAAACTGTTTTTT.

This clone was seen a handful of times. The chain couples TRBV5-1 to TRBJ1-4; 8 bases fit TRBD1. Germline V gives CDR1 SGHRS, CDR2 YFSETQ. V lost 3 bases to trimming and J lost 4 bases; unmatched junction nucleotides: 2. This CDR3 contains 14 residues. In nucleotides, the CDR3 is TGCGCCAGCAGCTCGGGACAGGTTAATGAAAAACTGTTTTTT. This gives the protein CASSSGQVNEKLFF.

This chain uses TRBV10-3 with TRBJ1-1; maybe TRBD1 (5 bases). From germline, CDR1 is ENHRY and CDR2 SYGVKD. Trimming shortened V by 3 bases and J by 6 bases, and 20 bases separated the two germline ends. There are 16 residues in the CDR3. The DNA of the CDR3 is TGTGCCATCAGTGAAGCGTACCGGGACCTAATCCCTGAAGCTTTCTTT. Translating it yields CAISEAYRDLIPEAFF.

The chain uses TRBV28 and TRBJ1-1, with 7 nucleotides matching TRBD1. The V segment lost 9 bases and the J segment 7 bases; nucleotides outside the gene matches: 8. Germline loops: CDR1 MDHEN, CDR2 SYDVKM. The CDR3 covers 12 residues. The CDR3 loop reads CASKTGAVEAFF. CDR3 in DNA: TGTGCCAGTAAAACAGGGGCAGTTGAAGCTTTCTTT.

The chain joins TRBV28 to TRBJ1-3; TRBD1 might be the D (5 bases). The CDR3 spans 16 residues. Germline CDR1 is MDHEN and CDR2 is SYDVKM. V was shortened by 2 bases and J by 2 bases, with 13 bases between the two germline ends. The CDR3 is CASSLPTWGTGNTIYF. As DNA, the CDR3 is TGTGCCAGCAGTTTACCCACCTGGGGGACTGGAAACACCATATATTTT.

This chain joins TRBV14 and TRBJ2-4; 12 nucleotides agree with TRBD2. Losses at the gene ends were 4 bases for V and 8 bases for J; bases not matched to a gene: 9. The CDR3 is 16 residues long. CDR1 and CDR2 from the germline V gene are SGHDN and FVKESK. The CDR3 bases are TGTGCCAGCAGCCCTGGACTAGCGGGGCCTCGGGACATTCAGTACTTC. Amino acids: CASSPGLAGPRDIQYF.

The chain joins TRBV5-1 to TRBJ1-1; D remains ambiguous. V dropped 1 base and J dropped 1 base, with 8 bases sitting between them. Germline CDR1 is SGHRS and CDR2 is YFSETQ. The CDR3 loop spans 14 amino acids. The CDR3 sequence is CASSLFGRNTEAFF. DNA for the CDR3: TGCGCCAGCAGCTTGTTCGGCAGGAACACTGAAGCTTTCTTT.

The chain recombines TRBV3-1 (or the pseudogene TRBV3-2) with TRBJ1-1; tentative D call: TRBD1 (6 bases). The CDR3 spans 14 residues. From germline, CDR1 is LGHDT and CDR2 YNNKEL (reference sequence). Trimming removed 0 bases from V and 4 bases from J, with 9 bases in between. In DNA, the CDR3 is TGTGCCAGCAGCCAAGACAGGGGCCGCACTGAAGCTTTCTTT. Translated: CASSQDRGRTEAFF.

This rearrangement joins TRBV23-1 to TRBJ1-5, with 7 bases fitting TRBD1. TRBV23-1 is sorted into the ORF group, with uncertain function. Losses at the gene ends were 9 bases for V and 6 bases for J; bases not matched to a gene: 11. The CDR3 length is 14 residues. The CDR3 coding sequence is TGCGCCAGGAGACAGGGTTTTATTTCTCAGCCCCAGCATTTT. This gives the protein CARRQGFISQPQHF.

The CDR3: CASTGSYNSPLHF. CDR3 DNA: TGTGCCAGCACGGGCTCCTATAATTCACCCCTCCACTTT. The V gene is TRBV27, the J gene TRBJ1-6; D gene unclear. Trimming removed 7 bases from V and 0 bases from J, with 4 bases in between. CDR1 and CDR2 (germline): MNHEY, SMNVEV (reference sequence). The CDR3 is made up of 13 amino acids.

This chain uses TRBV3-1 (or the pseudogene TRBV3-2) with TRBJ2-2; 9 bases match TRBD2. Trimming cost V 8 bases and J 7 bases; bases outside gene matches: 26. This CDR3 has 20 residues. Germline V CDR1 and CDR2: LGHDT, YNNKEL (reference sequence). This CDR3 is CASRGRPFPCGRAMGGELFF. The CDR3 region has the DNA TGTGCCAGCCGTGGGCGCCCTTTCCCGTGCGGGAGGGCCATGGGCGGGGAGCTGTTTTTT.

In this sample, this clone turned up once. The V call is TRBV28, the J call TRBJ2-7; D perhaps matches TRBD1 (6 bases). Germline CDR1 is MDHEN and CDR2 is SYDVKM. The CDR3 is 14 amino acids. V lost 7 bases and J lost 0, with 13 bases in between. The CDR3: CASTKVGGSYEQYF. CDR3 sequence (DNA): TGTGCCAGCACCAAGGTAGGGGGCTCCTACGAGCAGTACTTC.

This clone occurred once. This sequence joins TRBV5-5 and TRBJ1-1; D not certain. The CDR3 has 12 residues. Per the germline V gene, CDR1 is SGHKS and CDR2 is YYEKEE (reference sequence). Deletions cut 2 bases from V and 5 bases from J, with 7 bases between. The CDR3 reads CASSFTGTEAFF. The CDR3 DNA sequence: TGTGCCAGCAGCTTTACGGGTACTGAAGCTTTCTTT.

V usage is TRBV27 and J usage is TRBJ2-1; tentatively, D is TRBD1 or TRBD2 (5 bases each). Germline CDR1 and CDR2: MNHEY and SMNVEV (reference sequence). V lost 5 bases and J 13 bases, leaving 21 bases between the germline ends. The CDR3 spans 14 residues. The CDR3 DNA reads as TGTGCCAGCAGTATGACCGGGACCCCCCTAGGACAGTTCTTC. Translated, it gives CASSMTGTPLGQFF.

This sequence joins TRBV19 and TRBJ2-3, with 8 bases lining up with TRBD1. V was pared by 3 bases and J by 4 bases, with 15 bases of the junction left unmatched. CDR1 is LNHDA, CDR2 SQIVND, per germline (reference sequence). CDR3 size: 18 residues. CDR3 sequence: CASSIKVYRTGIPDTQYF. The CDR3 DNA sequence: TGTGCCAGTAGTATTAAGGTGTACAGGACAGGGATTCCAGATACGCAGTATTTT.

This chain links TRBV19 with TRBJ1-2; 7 nucleotides match TRBD1. Germline trimming cut 6 bases from V and 1 base from J; bases unmatched to any gene: 5. CDR3 length: 14 amino acids. Germline V gene sequence: CDR1 LNHDA, CDR2 SQIVND (reference sequence). DNA for the CDR3: TGTGCCAGTAGGGGACAGCTCATTAACTATGGCTACACCTTC. Residues: CASRGQLINYGYTF.

This sequence joins TRBV18 and TRBJ1-2; the match to TRBD1 covers 7 bases. The CDR3 loop spans 15 amino acids. The ends lost 1 base at V and 2 bases at J; junction bases unmatched: 4. CDR1 KGHSH and CDR2 LQKENI come from the germline V gene. The CDR3 protein is CASSPQTGRNYGYTF. CDR3 sequence (DNA): TGTGCCAGCTCACCACAGACAGGGAGGAACTATGGCTACACCTTC.

V is TRBV7-2 and J is TRBJ2-1, with a possible D match to TRBD1 (5 bases). The ends were cut back, 8 bases at V and 4 bases at J, with 12 bases in the middle. Germline CDR1 reads SGHTA; CDR2 reads FQGNSA. The length of the CDR3 is 13 residues. Here the CDR3 DNA reads TGTGCCAGCGGGCAGGGAAGGTACAATGAGCAGTTCTTC. It specifies CASGQGRYNEQFF.

This clone was found once. The V gene is TRBV5-6, the J gene TRBJ2-2, with D tentatively TRBD1 or TRBD2 (5 bases each). From germline, CDR1 is SGHDT and CDR2 YYEEEE. The length of the CDR3 is 16 residues. The germline V and J ends were trimmed by 3 bases and 5 bases, with 17 bases remaining between them. The chain's CDR3 is CASSSTGTPKTGELFF. The CDR3, as DNA: TGTGCCAGCAGCTCCACCGGGACCCCCAAGACCGGGGAGCTGTTTTTT.

This rearrangement joins TRBV27 to TRBJ2-5; D gene uncertain. Germline CDR1 MNHEY, CDR2 SMNVEV (reference sequence). V lost 2 bases and J lost 2, with 12 bases in between. The CDR3 totals 15 residues. CDR3 bases: TGTGCCAGCAGTTTAAGTTGGTCAAGACAAGAGACCCAGTACTTC. Its translation is CASSLSWSRQETQYF.